The TCR beta chain under discussion was sequenced for a study of response to subunit inactivated influenza vaccine. Via MiXCR, TCRdb re-called the RT-PCR reads, giving one row per CDR3 protein. The sample records about 700,000 distinct CDR3 sequences, approximately 14% being singletons. Whole-study findings and limits: Few additional T cells are recruited per seasonal influenza vaccination, authors suggested.

This clonotype has a handful of counts. Its target is unknown. J was trimmed by 2 bases and V by 4 bases; bases with no gene match: 3. CDR1 LGHDT and CDR2 YNNKEL come from the germline V gene (reference sequence). This CDR3 is built from 15 residues. This TCR came from a man between 50 and 59 years old who received an inactivated influenza vaccine. The specimen comprised PBMCs from blood, sampled about 14 days before vaccination. The rearrangement uses TRBV3-1 and TRBJ2-3; 10 bases map to TRBD1. This CDR3 reads CASSPGTGDTDTQYF. Here the CDR3 DNA reads TGTGCCAGCAGCCCCGGGACAGGGGACACAGATACGCAGTATTTT.